This T cell receptor (beta chain) was sequenced for a study of blood T cells in healthy people across ages. The V and J ends lost 2 bases and 0 bases, in that order; junction bases with no gene match: 12. CDR1 is DFQATT and CDR2 is SNEGSKA in the germline V gene (reference sequence). The CDR3 runs to 19 residues. A J-beta primer mix and a sample-barcoded 5' primer were used in a second PCR of roughly 7 to 12 cycles. MiXCR, run by TCRdb on the 5' RACE reads, gives a single entry per CDR3 protein. The repertoire consists of roughly 1,500,000 distinct CDR3 sequences, with around 42% occurring once and the leading ten covering 7.9%. This clonotype was counted only a few times.

The source of this sequence is a woman younger than 30 in good health. Material for sequencing was blood. The V and J genes are TRBV20-1 and TRBJ2-4; 11 bases align to TRBD2. The CDR3 region has the DNA TGCAGTGCTAGACCCCCAGGGGGACTAGCGGAGCTAGCCAAAAACATTCAGTACTTC. Protein product: CSARPPGGLAELAKNIQYF.